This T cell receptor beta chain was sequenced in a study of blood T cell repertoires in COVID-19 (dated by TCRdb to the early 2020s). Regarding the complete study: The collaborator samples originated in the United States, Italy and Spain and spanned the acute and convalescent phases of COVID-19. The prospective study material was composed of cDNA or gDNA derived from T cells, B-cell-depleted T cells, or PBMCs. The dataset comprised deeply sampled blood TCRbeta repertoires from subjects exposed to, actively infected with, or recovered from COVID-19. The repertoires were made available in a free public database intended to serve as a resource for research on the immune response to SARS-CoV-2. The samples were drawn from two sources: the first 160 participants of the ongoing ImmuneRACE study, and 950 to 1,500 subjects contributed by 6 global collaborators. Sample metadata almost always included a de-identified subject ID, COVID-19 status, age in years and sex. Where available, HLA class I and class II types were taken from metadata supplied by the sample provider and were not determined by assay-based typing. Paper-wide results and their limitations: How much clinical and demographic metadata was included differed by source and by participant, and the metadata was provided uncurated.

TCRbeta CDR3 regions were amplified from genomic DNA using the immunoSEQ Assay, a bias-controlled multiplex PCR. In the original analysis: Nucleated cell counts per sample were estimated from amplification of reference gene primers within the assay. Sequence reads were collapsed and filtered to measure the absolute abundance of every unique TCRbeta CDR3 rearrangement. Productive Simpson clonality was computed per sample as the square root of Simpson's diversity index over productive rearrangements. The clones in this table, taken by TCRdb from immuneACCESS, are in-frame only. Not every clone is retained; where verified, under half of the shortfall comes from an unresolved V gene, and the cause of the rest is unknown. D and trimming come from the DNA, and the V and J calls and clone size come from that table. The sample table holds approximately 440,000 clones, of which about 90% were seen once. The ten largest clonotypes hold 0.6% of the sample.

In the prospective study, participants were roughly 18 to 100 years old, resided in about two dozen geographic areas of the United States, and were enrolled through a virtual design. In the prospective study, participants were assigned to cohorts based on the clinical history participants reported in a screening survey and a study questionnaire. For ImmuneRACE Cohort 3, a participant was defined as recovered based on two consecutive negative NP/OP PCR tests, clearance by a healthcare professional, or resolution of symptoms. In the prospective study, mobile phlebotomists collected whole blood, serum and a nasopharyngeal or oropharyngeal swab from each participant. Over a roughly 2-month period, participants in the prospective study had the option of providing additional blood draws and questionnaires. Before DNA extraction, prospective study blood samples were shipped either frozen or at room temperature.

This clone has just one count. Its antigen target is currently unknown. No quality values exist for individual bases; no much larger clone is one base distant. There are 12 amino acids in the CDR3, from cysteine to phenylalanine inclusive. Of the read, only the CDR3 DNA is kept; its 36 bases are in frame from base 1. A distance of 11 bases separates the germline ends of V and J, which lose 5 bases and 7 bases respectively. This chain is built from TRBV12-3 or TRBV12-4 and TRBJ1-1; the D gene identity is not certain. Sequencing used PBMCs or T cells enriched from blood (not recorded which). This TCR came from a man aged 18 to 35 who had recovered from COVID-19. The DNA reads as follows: TGTGCCAGCAGTACCATCAAGAGTGAAGCTTTCTTT. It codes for CASSTIKSEAFF.